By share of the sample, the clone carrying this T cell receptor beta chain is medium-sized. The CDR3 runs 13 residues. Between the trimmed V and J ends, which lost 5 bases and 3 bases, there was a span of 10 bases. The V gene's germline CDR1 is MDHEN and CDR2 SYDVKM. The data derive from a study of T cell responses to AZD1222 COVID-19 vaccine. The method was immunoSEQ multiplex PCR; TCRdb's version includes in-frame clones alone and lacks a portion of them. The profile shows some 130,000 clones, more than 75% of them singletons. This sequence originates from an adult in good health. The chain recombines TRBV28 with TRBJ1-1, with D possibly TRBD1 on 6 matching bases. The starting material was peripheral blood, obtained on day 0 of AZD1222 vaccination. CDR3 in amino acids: CASSPQGYTEAFF. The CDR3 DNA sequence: TGTGCCAGCAGTCCTCAGGGGTACACTGAAGCTTTCTTT.